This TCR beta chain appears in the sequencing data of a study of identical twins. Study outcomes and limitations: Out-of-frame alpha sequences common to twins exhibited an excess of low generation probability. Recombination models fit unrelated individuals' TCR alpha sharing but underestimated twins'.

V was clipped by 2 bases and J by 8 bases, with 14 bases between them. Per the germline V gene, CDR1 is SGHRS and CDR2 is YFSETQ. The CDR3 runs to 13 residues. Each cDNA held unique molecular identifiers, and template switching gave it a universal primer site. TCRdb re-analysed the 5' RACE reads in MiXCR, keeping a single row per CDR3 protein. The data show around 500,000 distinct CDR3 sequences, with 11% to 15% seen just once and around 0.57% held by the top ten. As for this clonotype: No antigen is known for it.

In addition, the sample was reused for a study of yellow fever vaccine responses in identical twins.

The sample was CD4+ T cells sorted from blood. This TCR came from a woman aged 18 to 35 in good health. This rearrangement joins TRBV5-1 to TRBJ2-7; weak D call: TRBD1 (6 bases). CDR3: CASSFAEGGQQYF. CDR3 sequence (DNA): TGCGCCAGCAGCTTCGCGGAAGGGGGTCAGCAGTACTTC. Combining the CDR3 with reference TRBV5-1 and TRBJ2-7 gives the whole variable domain KAGVTQTPRYLIKTRGQQVTLSCSPISGHRSVSWYQQTPGQGLQFLFEYFSETQRNKGNFPGRFSGRQFSNSRSEMNVSTLELGDSALYLCASSFAEGGQQYFGPGTRLTVT.